Included here is one TCR beta chain sequence, with context. It lacks a known antigen. The input lacks base qualities; no much larger clone sits a single base away. Each collaborating institution followed its own protocols to collect whole blood in K2EDTA tubes. Collaborator samples were shipped for TCRbeta analysis as frozen whole blood, isolated PBMCs, or DNA extracted from either sample type. The data belong to a study of blood T cell repertoires in COVID-19 (dated by TCRdb to the early 2020s). Regarding the research as a whole: Samples covering the acute and convalescent phases of COVID-19 were provided by collaborators in the United States, Italy and Spain. Nearly every sample came with metadata listing a de-identified subject ID, COVID-19 status, age in years and sex. Where HLA class I and class II types were available, the types were taken from metadata supplied by the sample provider, not from assay-based typing. The material from the prospective study consisted of cDNA or gDNA derived from T cells, B-cell-depleted T cells, or PBMCs. The dataset comprised deeply sampled blood TCRbeta repertoires from subjects exposed to, actively infected with, or recovered from COVID-19. Samples were obtained from the ongoing ImmuneRACE study (first 160 participants) and from 1,200 or so subjects provided by 6 global collaborators. The repertoires were released in a freely available public database meant as a resource for research on the immune response to SARS-CoV-2.

V is pared back by 1 base and J by 0 bases, with 6 bases lying between the germline termini. The CDR3 runs 13 amino acids, cysteine and phenylalanine included. The entry retains the CDR3 DNA only, 39 bases that are in frame from base 1. According to the germline V gene (reference sequence), CDR1 reads GTSNPN and CDR2 reads SVGIG. The study at large found these results: The quantity of clinical and demographic metadata differed by source and by participant and was supplied without curation.

The immunoSEQ Assay, a bias-controlled multiplex PCR, was used to amplify TCRbeta CDR3 regions from genomic DNA. On the study's bioinformatics: The number of nucleated cells in each sample was estimated by amplification of reference gene primers within the assay. To quantify the absolute abundance of each unique TCRbeta CDR3 rearrangement, sequence reads were collapsed and filtered. For each sample, productive Simpson clonality was calculated by taking the square root of Simpson's diversity index across productive rearrangements. TCRdb mirrors the immuneACCESS table, restricted to in-frame sequences. Some clones are absent from its copies; in checked studies, under half trace to an unresolved V gene, and the reason for the others is unknown. V, J and clone size are taken as reported in that table, and D and trimming were inferred from the DNA itself. The sample table lists 410,000 or so clones, 80% to 90% of them with a count of one. The top ten hold over 1.1% of the sample.

This receptor chain uses TRBV30 and TRBJ1-1; the D gene cannot be resolved reliably. This TCR derives from a woman under 40 with active or convalescent COVID-19. Sequencing was performed on peripheral blood. DNA sequence: TGTGCCTGGAGTGGAGGTATGAACACTGAAGCTTTCTTT. It specifies CAWSGGMNTEAFF. Where the CDR3 stops, the reference TRBV30 and TRBJ1-1 genes take over; the full variable domain is SQTIHQWPATLVQPVGSPLSLECTVEGTSNPNLYWYRQAAGRGLQLLFYSVGIGQISSEVPQNLSASRPQDRQFILSSKKLLLSDSGFYLCAWSGGMNTEAFFGQGTRLTVV.